A selection of T cell receptor beta chains follows, all from one sample in a study of shared clonotypes between healthy human individuals. Assay: immunoSEQ multiplex PCR; the TCRdb copy retains only in-frame clones and omits some. The sample shows some 1.5 million clones, roughly 97% of them seen only once. The specimen sequenced was naive CD4+ T cells sorted from blood. The source is a man aged 25-45 years in good health. Each CDR3 is given with its conserved first and last residue. Fields, in order: CDR3 DNA, CDR3 protein, D gene, CDR3 length, V gene, J gene, clone size. D genes are given only for firm matches. Size is stated for part of the rows, as once, few or many counts, or as a class when the clone is expanded.

TGTGCCATCAGTGACACTCGACTGGGCACAGATACGCAGTATTTT,CAISDTRLGTDTQYF,.,15,TRBV10-3,TRBJ2-3,.
TGTGCCAGCAGCACGCAGGGTGGCCCCCTCCAAGAGACCCAGTACTTC,CASSTQGGPLQETQYF,.,16,TRBV7-8,TRBJ2-5,once
TGTGCCAGCAGCATGACTAGCTGGAAGTCTGGGGCCAACGTCCTGACTTTC,CASSMTSWKSGANVLTF,TRBD2,17,TRBV7-2,TRBJ2-6,.
TGTGCCAGCTCCGTGGCGGCAGCGGGAGGTTCCCTCGAGCAGTACTTC,CASSVAAAGGSLEQYF,TRBD2,16,TRBV18,TRBJ2-7,.
TGTGCCACCAGCAGAAGACCACTAGCGGGATACACAGATACGCAGTATTTT,CATSRRPLAGYTDTQYF,TRBD2,17,TRBV15,TRBJ2-3,.
TGCGCCAGCAGCCCGAGCGGCGGCACAGATACGCAGTATTTT,CASSPSGGTDTQYF,.,14,TRBV5-1,TRBJ2-3,.
TGTGCCAGCAGCCCTCGCCGTGTAGCGGGAGGAACCGGGGAGCTGTTTTTT,CASSPRRVAGGTGELFF,TRBD2,17,TRBV7-6,TRBJ2-2,.
TGTGCCAGCAGCAAATGGAGGCAGGGAGAGCCCTGGGCCTTGAGCTACGAGCAGTACTTC,CASSKWRQGEPWALSYEQYF,.,20,TRBV21-1,TRBJ2-7,.
TGTGCCAGTAGTATTTACCCGCGGGAGATCCGGAATGAGCAGTTCTTC,CASSIYPREIRNEQFF,TRBD2,16,TRBV19,TRBJ2-1,.
TGTGCCAGCTCGCCCAAGACTAGCGGTCACCGACCCTACGAGCAGTACTTC,CASSPKTSGHRPYEQYF,TRBD2,17,TRBV18,TRBJ2-7,.
TGTGCCACCAGCAGAGGGGGGACCGCAACCGGGGAGCTGTTTTTT,CATSRGGTATGELFF,.,15,TRBV15,TRBJ2-2,.
TGTGCCAGCAGCTCCCTGGACAGTGACGAGCAGTACTTC,CASSSLDSDEQYF,.,13,TRBV6-1,TRBJ2-7,.
TGTGCCAGCAGTTACTCGGGGAGCTACGAGCAGTACTTC,CASSYSGSYEQYF,.,13,TRBV6-5,TRBJ2-7,once
TGTGCCAGCGGTTTTGGGGGAACTACGCAGTATTTT,CASGFGGTTQYF,.,12,TRBV28,TRBJ2-3,.
TGTGCCAGCTCACCAGCCAGGACAAGCTACGAGCAGTACTTC,CASSPARTSYEQYF,.,14,TRBV18,TRBJ2-7,.
TGTGCCAGCAGCCTTACCCCGTATAGGGGTGAAGCTTTCTTT,CASSLTPYRGEAFF,.,14,TRBV14,TRBJ1-1,.
TGTGCCAGCAGCTCGGGACAGTATAATGAAAAACTGTTTTTT,CASSSGQYNEKLFF,TRBD1,14,TRBV7-9,TRBJ1-4,few
TGCGCCAGCAGCTCGTCCGGGACCGGGGGAGGGGAGACCCAGTACTTC,CASSSSGTGGGETQYF,TRBD2,16,TRBV5-1,TRBJ2-5,.
TGTGCCAGCAGCTCAAAGAGGGGTGAGCAGTTCTTC,CASSSKRGEQFF,.,12,TRBV5-4,TRBJ2-1,.
TGTGCCAGTAGTATCTTTACGAGCGGGAACTCCTACGAGCAGTACTTC,CASSIFTSGNSYEQYF,TRBD2,16,TRBV19,TRBJ2-7,.
TGCGCCAGCAGCCAAGATAAAGGGGCTAACTACGAGCAGTACTTC,CASSQDKGANYEQYF,.,15,TRBV4-3,TRBJ2-7,.
TGTGCCAGCAGCCCGAGAGACGACGTATACATTCAGTACTTC,CASSPRDDVYIQYF,.,14,TRBV11-1,TRBJ2-4,.
TGTGCCAGCAGCAAAGTCGGAGGGGTGAACACTGAAGCTTTCTTT,CASSKVGGVNTEAFF,.,15,TRBV21-1,TRBJ1-1,.